The present T cell receptor beta chain was sequenced within a study of blood T cell repertoires in COVID-19. For the study at large: The United States, Italy and Spain provided the acute and convalescent COVID-19 samples.

In the source study's methods: Amplification from reference gene primers served as the basis for estimated nucleated cell counts. Clones were read by immunoSEQ multiplex PCR, and TCRdb kept only the in-frame ones, dropping some. Clonal size and the V and J genes are those of that table, whereas D and trimming came from the DNA. Found here are hundreds of thousands of clones, approximately 90% of them singletons; the top ten hold 1% to 1.3%. The CDR3 consists of 12 residues. The V end was cut by 5 bases, the J end by 4 bases, with 6 bases between. The germline gives CDR1 KGHDR, CDR2 SFDVKD. Individuals drawn from 20 to 30 US areas were about 18 to 95 years old. Cohort placement rested on clinical history that participants reported themselves.

This TCR was recovered from a young man who had recovered from COVID-19. The specimen was PBMCs or T cells enriched from blood (not recorded which). The rearrangement links TRBV24-1 to TRBJ2-3, with a weak D call TRBD1 (5 bases). Written as DNA, the CDR3 is TGTGCCACCAGTGGGGGCCCAGATACGCAGTATTTT. Translating gives CATSGGPDTQYF.